Below, 30 T cell receptor beta chains from the same sample are listed, as sequenced in a study of human T cells and chemical hapten exposure. Time point reported: patch test 1, 2 weeks after DPC sensitization. The treatment: therapeutic diphenylcyclopropenone sensitization with weekly scalp DPC. TCRdb passed the RACE reads through MiXCR, listing each CDR3 protein once. Seen here are about 70,000 distinct CDR3 sequences, approximately 9.8% observed once, and the top ten hold roughly 3.3%. The specimen was whole blood, collected in connection with sensitization to the hapten diphenylcyclopropenone (DPC). Receptor source: a woman between 35 and 50 years old with alopecia areata. Some clones in this sample may be carry-over from other donors' samples.

In its sample, this clonotype was seen a few times. The chain employs TRBV7-2 and TRBJ2-2, with 12 bases matching TRBD2. This CDR3 comprises 18 residues. After removal of 5 bases from V and 3 bases from J, the junction contained 10 bases not matched to a gene. Looked up from germline, CDR1 is SGHTA and CDR2 is FQGNSA. CDR3 in amino acids: CASSKTSSGGVYTGELFF. CDR3 DNA: TGTGCCAGCAGCAAAACCTCTAGCGGGGGGGTCTACACCGGGGAGCTGTTTTTT.

The rearrangement joins TRBV2 to TRBJ1-1; D might be TRBD1 (6 bases). From germline, CDR1 is SNHLY and CDR2 FYNNEI. The length of the CDR3 is 13 residues. The V gene lost 7 bases and the J gene lost 4 bases, with 13 bases spanning the gap. The DNA of the CDR3 is TGTGCCAGCACCGGGGGGCCGGGCACTGAAGCTTTCTTT. It encodes CASTGGPGTEAFF.

This clonotype has ten or more counts. This rearrangement joins TRBV20-1 to TRBJ1-4; D may be TRBD1 (5 bases). Germline assignment: CDR1 DFQATT and CDR2 SNEGSKA (reference sequence). V lost 3 bases to trimming and J lost 4 bases, with 9 bases between them. The CDR3 has 13 residues. The CDR3 spells CSARWGSNEKLFF. The CDR3 nucleotides are TGCAGTGCTAGGTGGGGGAGTAATGAAAAACTGTTTTTT.

V usage is TRBV11-1 and J usage is TRBJ2-5, with 12 bases lining up with TRBD2. The CDR3 has 14 amino acids. CDR1 and CDR2 (germline): SGHAT, FQDESV (reference sequence). After removal of 5 bases from V and 6 bases from J, the junction contained 4 bases not matched to a gene. The CDR3 spells CASSPGTSGQTQYF. The CDR3 nucleotides read TGTGCCAGCAGCCCTGGGACTAGCGGGCAGACCCAGTACTTC.

This clonotype was seen at least ten times. V is TRBV7-6 and J is TRBJ1-2; D might be TRBD1 (6 bases). Germline CDR1 reads SGHVS; CDR2 reads FNYEAQ. V was clipped by 1 base and J by 3 bases, with 12 bases between them. This CDR3 is 15 amino acids long. Here the CDR3 DNA reads TGTGCCAGCAGCTTAGAACGGGGGCCACACTATGGCTACACCTTC. Amino acids: CASSLERGPHYGYTF.

This clonotype was picked up many times. The CDR3 sequence: CASRAQGAHTNQPQHF. The DNA for the CDR3 is TGTGCCAGCAGAGCACAGGGGGCGCATACCAATCAGCCCCAGCATTTT. V is TRBV6-5 and J is TRBJ1-5, with TRBD1 identical over 9 bases. With V trimmed by 6 bases and J by 3 bases, 9 bases remained unmatched. Germline V gives CDR1 MNHEY, CDR2 SVGAGI. This CDR3 spans 16 amino acids.

This clonotype was seen repeatedly, ten times or more. The chain joins TRBV5-4 to TRBJ1-6; TRBD1 aligns across 7 bases. The CDR3 loop spans 17 amino acids. Germline CDR1 SGHNT, CDR2 YYREEE (reference sequence). V lost 3 bases and J lost 0; bases outside the gene matches: 6. Written as DNA, the CDR3 is TGTGCCAGCAGCTGGGGGGGACAGAGCTCCTATAATTCACCCCTCCACTTT. Translation: CASSWGGQSSYNSPLHF.

There are many counts of this clonotype. J is TRBJ1-2 and V is TRBV3-1, with TRBD1 as a possible D gene (5 bases). With 1 base removed from V and 3 bases from J, the gap between germline ends came to 12 bases. The CDR3 is 15 amino acids. Germline loops: CDR1 LGHDT, CDR2 YNNKEL (reference sequence). Here the CDR3 DNA reads TGTGCCAGCAGCCAAGGGGGCCTTTCATACTATGGCTACACCTTC. Translation: CASSQGGLSYYGYTF.

This clonotype was recorded many times. The chain recombines TRBV11-3 with TRBJ1-3; D is uncertain. Germline lookup yields CDR1 SGHNT and CDR2 YENEEA. The germline V and J ends were trimmed by 2 bases and 2 bases, with 4 bases remaining between them. This CDR3 is built from 13 residues. The CDR3 bases are TGTGCCAGCAGCTTAACAGCTGGAAACACCATATATTTT. As protein: CASSLTAGNTIYF.

The rearrangement joins TRBV7-2 to TRBJ2-3; TRBD2 agrees at 14 bases. The CDR3 is made up of 19 amino acids. The V gene end was trimmed by 4 bases and the J gene end by 1 base; junction bases not matched to a gene: 10. CDR1 and CDR2 from the germline V gene are SGHTA and FQGNSA. The CDR3 region has the DNA TGTGCCAGCAGCTATAGTCGGACTAGCGGGGGGCGGGGCACAGATACGCAGTATTTT. Amino acids: CASSYSRTSGGRGTDTQYF.

This rearrangement joins TRBV5-4 to TRBJ1-6, with unresolved D. The CDR3 sequence is 13 residues long. Germline CDR1 and CDR2: SGHNT and YYREEE (reference sequence). V was clipped by 4 bases and J by 9 bases, with 11 bases between them. The chain's CDR3 is CASSRPGGSPLHF. The CDR3 region has the DNA TGTGCCAGCAGCCGACCGGGCGGTTCACCCCTCCACTTT.

This clonotype appeared a few times. The gene calls are TRBV11-2 and TRBJ1-4, with D possibly TRBD1 on 5 matching bases. From germline, CDR1 is SGHAT and CDR2 FQNNGV. The CDR3 has 13 amino acids. V lost 3 bases and J 8 bases, leaving 10 bases between the germline ends. DNA of the CDR3: TGTGCCAGCAGCTTTACAGGATCCGAAAAACTGTTTTTT. Translation gives CASSFTGSEKLFF.

The table lists this clonotype with many counts. The V call is TRBV30, the J call TRBJ2-4, with D hard to call. Germline lookup yields CDR1 GTSNPN and CDR2 SVGIG (reference sequence). The CDR3 is made up of 14 amino acids. The V end lost 2 bases, the J end lost 1 base, and 9 bases lay between the germline ends. CDR3 DNA sequence: TGTGCCTGGAGTTCAGCCAATGCCAAAAACATTCAGTACTTC. Translating it yields CAWSSANAKNIQYF.

This clonotype was observed many times. The chain uses TRBV18 and TRBJ2-7; 7 bases line up with TRBD1. This CDR3 is built from 14 residues. J was trimmed by 2 bases and V by 3 bases; bases with no gene match: 4. Per germline, CDR1 KGHSH and CDR2 LQKENI. The CDR3 sequence: CASSPRQGPYEQYF. The CDR3 nucleotides read TGTGCCAGCTCACCTAGACAGGGCCCCTACGAGCAGTACTTC.

This sequence joins TRBV7-9 and TRBJ2-7; D call uncertain. This CDR3 spans 11 amino acids. Germline lookup yields CDR1 SEHNR and CDR2 FQNEAQ (reference sequence). With 10 bases removed from V and 5 bases from J, the gap between germline ends came to 12 bases. The CDR3 region has the DNA TGTGCCACCTCTGGGCAGGACGAGCAGTACTTC. Its protein product is CATSGQDEQYF.

This clonotype came up many times. This rearrangement joins TRBV10-3 to TRBJ1-1, with D maybe TRBD1 (6 bases). V was pared by 9 bases and J by 1 base, with 6 bases between. The CDR3 is 11 residues long. CDR1 and CDR2 (germline): ENHRY, SYGVKD. Here the CDR3 DNA reads TGTGCCATAGGGGGGAACACTGAAGCTTTCTTT. Translated, it gives CAIGGNTEAFF.

This clonotype was recorded many times. The chain is built from TRBV7-9 and TRBJ2-7; D remains ambiguous. The germline V and J ends were trimmed by 1 base and 2 bases, with 12 bases remaining between them. The CDR3 is 15 residues long. CDR1 and CDR2 (germline): SEHNR, FQNEAQ (reference sequence). The CDR3 region has the DNA TGTGCCAGCAGCTTAGGGGGTCAAGTCGCCTACGAGCAGTACTTC. Translation gives CASSLGGQVAYEQYF. Full variable domain (outside the CDR3, taken from reference TRBV7-9 and TRBJ2-7): DTGVSQNPRHKITKRGQNVTFRCDPISEHNRLYWYRQTLGQGPEFLTYFQNEAQLEKSRLLSDRFSAERPKGSFSTLEIQRTEQGDSAMYLCASSLGGQVAYEQYFGPGTRLTVT.

The gene calls are TRBV20-1 and TRBJ2-3; D perhaps matches TRBD2 (7 bases). The CDR3 consists of 15 residues. The germline CDR1 and CDR2 sequences are DFQATT and SNEGSKA (reference sequence). V was pared by 3 bases and J by 0 bases, with 13 bases between. Written as DNA, the CDR3 is TGCAGTGCTAGCCGCGGGGGCACTAGCACAGATACGCAGTATTTT. It specifies CSASRGGTSTDTQYF.

This clonotype came up many times. The chain links TRBV20-1 to TRBJ1-1; 10 positions agree with TRBD1. This CDR3 is built from 12 residues. Trimming at V came to 6 bases and at J to 5 bases, leaving 3 bases not matched to a gene. Germline-derived CDR1 and CDR2 are DFQATT and SNEGSKA (reference sequence). The CDR3 bases are TGCAGTGCCTGGACAGGGGGGACTGAAGCTTTCTTT. Protein product: CSAWTGGTEAFF.

This clonotype appeared many times. The rearrangement joins TRBV12-3 or TRBV12-4 to TRBJ1-6; D uncertain. The CDR3 sequence is 15 residues long. V was shortened by 7 bases and J by 8 bases, with 18 bases between the two germline ends. CDR3 in amino acids: CASTVKRAGHSPLHF. The DNA of the CDR3 is TGTGCCAGCACCGTAAAAAGGGCCGGGCATTCACCCCTCCACTTT.

This clonotype has more than one count but fewer than ten. The chain is built from TRBV7-2 and TRBJ2-1; 10 bases are a match to TRBD1. The length of the CDR3 is 15 residues. CDR1 SGHTA and CDR2 FQGNSA come from the germline V gene. Germline trimming cut 3 bases from V and 8 bases from J; bases unmatched to any gene: 7. The CDR3 loop is CASSFLGQGNDEQFF. The CDR3 DNA reads TGTGCCAGCAGCTTTTTGGGACAGGGGAACGATGAGCAGTTCTTC.

The chain employs TRBV6-6 and TRBJ2-7; 10 positions match TRBD2. CDR3 length: 15 amino acids. The germline gives CDR1 MNHNY, CDR2 SVGAGI (reference sequence). The V gene end was trimmed by 3 bases and the J gene end by 4 bases; junction bases not matched to a gene: 6. This chain's CDR3 is CASSYDSSGGYEQYF. The CDR3 nucleotides are TGTGCCAGCAGTTATGATAGTAGCGGGGGGTACGAGCAGTACTTC.

The table lists this clonotype with many counts. This sequence joins TRBV7-2 and TRBJ2-5; the D is unclear. The V end lost 4 bases, the J end lost 5 bases, and 5 bases lay between the germline ends. CDR3 length: 11 residues. Germline values: CDR1 SGHTA, CDR2 FQGNSA. For the CDR3, the DNA is TGTGCCAGCAGCTCCCTCGAGACCCAGTACTTC. Amino acid sequence: CASSSLETQYF.

V usage is TRBV9 and J usage is TRBJ2-5; 10 bases line up with TRBD1. The ends lost 7 bases at V and 5 bases at J; junction bases unmatched: 11. Germline CDR1 SGDLS, CDR2 YYNGEE. The CDR3 is 15 amino acids. The CDR3 bases are TGTGCCAGCGGCCGGACAGGGGGTATGCTGGAGACCCAGTACTTC. It yields the protein CASGRTGGMLETQYF.

The table lists this clonotype with many counts. The chain has TRBV7-2 and TRBJ2-3; TRBD2 might be the D (6 bases). CDR1 and CDR2 (germline): SGHTA, FQGNSA. V shed 5 bases and J shed 3 bases, with 21 bases lying between them. The CDR3 sequence is 17 residues long. CDR3 nucleotides: TGTGCCAGCAGCCGTACGTTTTGGCAGGCGGGGACAGATACGCAGTATTTT. This encodes CASSRTFWQAGTDTQYF.

There are many counts of this clonotype. The CDR3 sequence: CASSLGPPPGETQYF. Here the CDR3 DNA reads TGCGCCAGCAGCTTGGGACCCCCCCCCGGGGAGACCCAGTACTTC. This chain links TRBV5-1 with TRBJ2-5; no reliable D call. CDR1 is SGHRS and CDR2 is YFSETQ in the germline V gene. The CDR3 contains 15 residues. V was pared by 0 bases and J by 5 bases, with 14 bases between.

This clonotype was recorded a few times. V gene TRBV27 combines with J gene TRBJ2-1, with D unclear. V was cut by 3 bases and J by 9 bases, with 12 bases left in between. This CDR3 contains 13 residues. CDR1 and CDR2 (germline): MNHEY, SMNVEV (reference sequence). CDR3 loop: CASSFSLALEQFF. DNA of the CDR3: TGTGCCAGCAGTTTTAGTTTAGCCCTTGAGCAGTTCTTC.

This clonotype was found a few times. The chain has TRBV18 and TRBJ2-1; TRBD2 aligns across 16 bases. V shed 3 bases and J 7 bases; nucleotides not matched to a gene: 3. The CDR3 contains 16 residues. Germline CDR1 reads KGHSH; CDR2 reads LQKENI. CDR3 coding DNA: TGTGCCAGCTCACCGGGACTAGCGGGGGGGCCGAATGAGCAGTTCTTC. Translation gives CASSPGLAGGPNEQFF.

Notes on this clonotype: A much bigger clone sits one base away, suggesting this may be a read error. The rearrangement uses TRBV30 and TRBJ2-1; D is unclear. This CDR3 is built from 16 residues. The V gene's germline CDR1 is GTSNPN and CDR2 SVGIG (reference sequence). Trimming removed 3 bases from V and 3 bases from J, with 18 bases in between. As DNA, the CDR3 is TGTGCCTGGAGACACCAAAGGGCCGCGTTCTACAATGAGCAGTTCTTC. Its translation: CAWRHQRAAFYNEQFF.

This clonotype was recorded a few times. The chain couples TRBV5-1 to TRBJ2-7; 9 bases are shared with TRBD2. The germline V gene has CDR1 SGHRS and CDR2 YFSETQ. J lost 1 base, V lost 5 bases, and 7 bases had no gene match. This CDR3 has 15 residues. CDR3 coding DNA: TGCGCCAGCAGATTCATAGCGGGGGTATCCTACGAGCAGTACTTC. This encodes CASRFIAGVSYEQYF.